The entry that follows covers one TCR beta chain sequence. The data were produced by immunoSEQ multiplex PCR, yet TCRdb's version contains in-frame clones alone and is incomplete. The table includes more than 400,000 clones, 92% detected once. Treatment defined: around 19 received Ad26.COV2.S at low or high dose, single or two shots; about 5 received placebo; per-sample allocation not given. Specimens were obtained on day 63 following the first vaccine or placebo injection. Germline assignment: CDR1 KGHSH and CDR2 LQKENI. The length of the CDR3 is 16 residues. V dropped 1 base and J dropped 2 bases, with 12 bases sitting between them. This specimen belongs to a study of Ad26.COV2.S vaccination and SARS-CoV-2 variants.

The chain links TRBV18 to TRBJ2-1, with D possibly called TRBD1 or TRBD2 (5 bases each). The origin of this receptor is a person aged 18-65 years who received the Ad26.COV2.S COVID-19 vaccine or a placebo. Here the sequenced sample was peripheral blood, taken in a trial of Ad26.COV2.S vaccine versus placebo. DNA for the CDR3: TGTGCCAGCTCACCACAAAGTCGGGGACCCTACAATGAGCAGTTCTTC. Translated: CASSPQSRGPYNEQFF.